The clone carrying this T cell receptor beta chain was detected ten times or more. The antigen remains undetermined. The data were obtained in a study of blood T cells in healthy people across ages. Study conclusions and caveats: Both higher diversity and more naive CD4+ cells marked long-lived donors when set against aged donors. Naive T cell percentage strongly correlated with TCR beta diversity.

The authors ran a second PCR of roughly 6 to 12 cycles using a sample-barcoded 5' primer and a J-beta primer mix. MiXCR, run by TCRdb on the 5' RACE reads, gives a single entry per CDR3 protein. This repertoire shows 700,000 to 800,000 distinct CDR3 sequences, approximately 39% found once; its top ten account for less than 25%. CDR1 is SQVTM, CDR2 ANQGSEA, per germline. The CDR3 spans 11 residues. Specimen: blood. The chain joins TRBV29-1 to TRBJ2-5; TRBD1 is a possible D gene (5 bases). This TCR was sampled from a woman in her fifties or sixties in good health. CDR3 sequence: CSSPAGETQYF. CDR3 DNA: TGCAGTTCCCCGGCAGGGGAGACCCAGTACTTC.